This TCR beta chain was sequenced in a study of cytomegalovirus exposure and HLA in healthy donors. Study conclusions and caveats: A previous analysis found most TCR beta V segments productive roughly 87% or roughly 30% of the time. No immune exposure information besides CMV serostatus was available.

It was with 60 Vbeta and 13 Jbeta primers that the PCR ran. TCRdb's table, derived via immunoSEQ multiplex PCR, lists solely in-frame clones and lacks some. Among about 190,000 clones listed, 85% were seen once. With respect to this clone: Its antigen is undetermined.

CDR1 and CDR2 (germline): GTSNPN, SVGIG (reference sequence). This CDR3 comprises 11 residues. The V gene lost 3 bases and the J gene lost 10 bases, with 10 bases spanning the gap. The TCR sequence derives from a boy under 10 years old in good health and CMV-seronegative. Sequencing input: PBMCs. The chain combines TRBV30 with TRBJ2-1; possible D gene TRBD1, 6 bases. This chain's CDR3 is CAWRQGGEQFF. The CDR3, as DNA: TGTGCCTGGAGACAGGGCGGCGAGCAGTTCTTC.